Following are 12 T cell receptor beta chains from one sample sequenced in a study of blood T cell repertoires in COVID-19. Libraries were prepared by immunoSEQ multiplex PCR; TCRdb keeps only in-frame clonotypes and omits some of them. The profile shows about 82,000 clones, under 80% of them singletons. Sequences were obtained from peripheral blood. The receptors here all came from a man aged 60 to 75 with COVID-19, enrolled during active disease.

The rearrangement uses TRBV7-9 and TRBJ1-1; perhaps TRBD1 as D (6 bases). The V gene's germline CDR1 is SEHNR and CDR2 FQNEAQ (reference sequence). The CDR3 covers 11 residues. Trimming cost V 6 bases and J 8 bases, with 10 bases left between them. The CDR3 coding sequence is TGTGCCAGCAGTGCAGGGGAAGAAGCTTTCTTT. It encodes CASSAGEEAFF.

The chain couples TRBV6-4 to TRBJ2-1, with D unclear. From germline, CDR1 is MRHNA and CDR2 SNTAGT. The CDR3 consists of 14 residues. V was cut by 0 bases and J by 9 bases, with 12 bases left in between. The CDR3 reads CASSDSWLDGEQFF. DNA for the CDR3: TGTGCCAGCAGTGACTCCTGGCTAGATGGTGAGCAGTTCTTC.

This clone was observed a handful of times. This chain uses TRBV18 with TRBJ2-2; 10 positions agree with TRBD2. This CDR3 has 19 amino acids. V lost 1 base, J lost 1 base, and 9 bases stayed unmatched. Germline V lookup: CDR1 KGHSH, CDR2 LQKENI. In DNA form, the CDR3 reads TGTGCCAGCTCACCACGGGGGCTAGCGGGAGTAATGAACACCGGGGAGCTGTTTTTT. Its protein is CASSPRGLAGVMNTGELFF.

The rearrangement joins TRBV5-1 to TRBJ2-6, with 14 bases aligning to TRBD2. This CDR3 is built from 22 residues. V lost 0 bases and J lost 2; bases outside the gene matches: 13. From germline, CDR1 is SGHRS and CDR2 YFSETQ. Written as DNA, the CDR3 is TGCGCCAGCAGCTTGGTAGCGGGACTAGCGGGAGTAATTCCTCCTGGGGCCAACGTCCTGACTTTC. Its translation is CASSLVAGLAGVIPPGANVLTF.

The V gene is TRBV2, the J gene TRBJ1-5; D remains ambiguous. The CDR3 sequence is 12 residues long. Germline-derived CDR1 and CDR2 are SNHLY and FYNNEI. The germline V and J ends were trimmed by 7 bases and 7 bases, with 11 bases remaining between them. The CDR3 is CASNPSGQPQHF. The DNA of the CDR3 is TGTGCCAGCAACCCGTCGGGGCAGCCCCAGCATTTT.

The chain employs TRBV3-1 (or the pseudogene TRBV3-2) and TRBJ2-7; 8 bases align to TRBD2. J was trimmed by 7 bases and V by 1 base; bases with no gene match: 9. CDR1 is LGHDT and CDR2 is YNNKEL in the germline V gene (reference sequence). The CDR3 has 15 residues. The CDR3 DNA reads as TGTGCCAGCAGCCAAGGAAACGGGAGGGCATCAGAGCAGTACTTC. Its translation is CASSQGNGRASEQYF.

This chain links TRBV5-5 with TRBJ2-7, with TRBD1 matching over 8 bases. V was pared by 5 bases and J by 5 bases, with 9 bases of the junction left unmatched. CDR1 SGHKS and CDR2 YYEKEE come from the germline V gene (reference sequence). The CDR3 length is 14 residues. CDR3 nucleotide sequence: TGTGCCAGCAGATACCAGGGGGCTCAAGACGAGCAGTACTTC. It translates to CASRYQGAQDEQYF.

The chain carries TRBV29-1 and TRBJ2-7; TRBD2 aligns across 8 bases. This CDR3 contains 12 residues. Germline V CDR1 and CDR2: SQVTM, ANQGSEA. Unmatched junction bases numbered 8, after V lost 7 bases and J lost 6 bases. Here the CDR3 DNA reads TGCAGCGAAACGGGGCGGGGGGTCGAGCAGTACTTC. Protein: CSETGRGVEQYF.

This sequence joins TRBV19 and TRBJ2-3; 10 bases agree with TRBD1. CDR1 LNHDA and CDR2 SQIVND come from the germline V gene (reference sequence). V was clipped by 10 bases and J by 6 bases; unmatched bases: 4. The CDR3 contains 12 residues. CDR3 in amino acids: CATGTGVDTQYF. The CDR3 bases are TGTGCCACTGGGACAGGGGTGGATACGCAGTATTTT.

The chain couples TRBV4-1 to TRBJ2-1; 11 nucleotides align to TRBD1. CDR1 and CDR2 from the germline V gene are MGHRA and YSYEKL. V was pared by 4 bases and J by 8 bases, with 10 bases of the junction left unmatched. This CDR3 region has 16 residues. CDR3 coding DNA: TGCGCCAGCAGCCTCTCTCCGGGACAGGGGGTCCATGAGCAGTTCTTC. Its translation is CASSLSPGQGVHEQFF.

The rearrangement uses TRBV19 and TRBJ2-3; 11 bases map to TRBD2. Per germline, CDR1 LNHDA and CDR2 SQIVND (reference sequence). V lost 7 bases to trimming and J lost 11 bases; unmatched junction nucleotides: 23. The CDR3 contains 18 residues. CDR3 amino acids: CASTTSYLAGGPGEGQYF. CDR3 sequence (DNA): TGTGCCAGTACCACCTCTTATCTAGCGGGGGGACCCGGGGAGGGGCAGTATTTT.

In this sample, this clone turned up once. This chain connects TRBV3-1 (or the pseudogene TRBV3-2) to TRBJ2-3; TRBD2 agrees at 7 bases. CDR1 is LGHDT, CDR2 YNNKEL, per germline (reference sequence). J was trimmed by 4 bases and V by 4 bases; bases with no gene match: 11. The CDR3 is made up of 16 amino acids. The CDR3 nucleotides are TGTGCCAGCAGCCTCCGCCGGGCGGGGGTTTCAGATACGCAGTATTTT. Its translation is CASSLRRAGVSDTQYF.